A single sample gave rise to the 26 T cell receptor beta chains below, sequenced in a study of blood T cell repertoires in COVID-19. Sequencing used immunoSEQ multiplex PCR; TCRdb keeps in-frame clones, though not all of them. The table has 150,000 to 200,000 clones, around 82% seen once. Material for sequencing was PBMCs or T cells enriched from blood (not recorded which). The receptors derive from a man aged 35 to 55 who had recovered from COVID-19.

The V gene is TRBV20-1, the J gene TRBJ1-2, with 10 bases matching TRBD1. Trimming took 3 bases from V and 4 from J; bases not matched to a gene: 11. The germline V gene encodes CDR1 DFQATT and CDR2 SNEGSKA (reference sequence). This CDR3 has 16 amino acids. CDR3 sequence: CSASTEDRGASYGYTF. The CDR3 nucleotides are TGCAGTGCTAGTACCGAGGACAGGGGGGCGTCCTATGGCTACACCTTC.

This chain joins TRBV6-4 and TRBJ2-3; the match to TRBD2 covers 10 bases. CDR3 length: 18 amino acids. V shed 5 bases, J shed 2 bases, and the junction held 13 bases outside the gene matches. CDR1 and CDR2 (germline): MRHNA, SNTAGT. As DNA, the CDR3 is TGTGCCAGCAGTCGATTTCACGTAGCGGGGGGTACCACAGATACGCAGTATTTT. Protein product: CASSRFHVAGGTTDTQYF.

The chain recombines TRBV18 with TRBJ1-5, with D perhaps matching TRBD1 (5 bases). Germline V gene sequence: CDR1 KGHSH, CDR2 LQKENI. This CDR3 contains 15 residues. V lost 8 bases to trimming and J lost 2 bases, with 16 bases between them. The DNA of the CDR3 is TGTGCCAGCACAGATCAGGGAGGCGGCAATCAGCCCCAGCATTTT. This gives the protein CASTDQGGGNQPQHF.

The J gene is TRBJ1-5, the V gene TRBV24-1, with D uncertain. This CDR3 region has 12 residues. Germline V gene lookup returns CDR1 KGHDR and CDR2 SFDVKD. Trimming shortened V by 2 bases and J by 7 bases, and 5 bases separated the two germline ends. The CDR3: CATSDSGQPQHF. Written as DNA, the CDR3 is TGTGCCACCAGTGATTCGGGACAGCCCCAGCATTTT.

This rearrangement joins TRBV27 to TRBJ1-6, with 7 positions matching TRBD1. Germline V CDR1 and CDR2: MNHEY, SMNVEV (reference sequence). V trimming: 5 bases; J trimming: 7 bases; junction bases outside the gene matches: 5. CDR3 length equals 14 residues. The CDR3 nucleotides read TGTGCCAGCAGTCGAGACAGGGTCAATTCACCCCTCCACTTT. It yields the protein CASSRDRVNSPLHF.

This clone showed up many times. V gene TRBV5-6 combines with J gene TRBJ2-5; maybe TRBD1 (5 bases). Germline V gene lookup returns CDR1 SGHDT and CDR2 YYEEEE. V was pared by 0 bases and J by 5 bases, with 17 bases between. There are 16 residues in the CDR3. The CDR3 spells CASSLALGQGVETQYF. The CDR3 bases are TGTGCCAGCAGCTTGGCCCTCGGGCAGGGCGTCGAGACCCAGTACTTC.

This clone showed up just a few times. This sequence joins TRBV3-1 (or the pseudogene TRBV3-2) and TRBJ2-1, with 11 bases matching TRBD2. There are 17 residues in the CDR3. Germline values: CDR1 LGHDT, CDR2 YNNKEL (reference sequence). Germline trimming cut 4 bases from V and 3 bases from J; bases unmatched to any gene: 8. The chain's CDR3 is CASSPTTSGSNYNEQFF. CDR3 nucleotide sequence: TGTGCCAGCAGCCCCACTACTAGCGGGAGTAACTACAATGAGCAGTTCTTC.

This CDR3 reads CASSSGGPYEQYF. CDR3 DNA sequence: TGTGCCAGCAGTAGCGGGGGCCCTTACGAGCAGTACTTC. V is TRBV28 and J is TRBJ2-7, with 8 bases that match TRBD2. The CDR3 spans 13 residues. Trimming removed 5 bases from V and 4 bases from J; junction bases left unmatched: 4. Germline values: CDR1 MDHEN, CDR2 SYDVKM.

This rearrangement joins TRBV5-5 to TRBJ2-7; 7 nucleotides agree with TRBD2. Trimming removed 4 bases from V and 3 bases from J; junction bases left unmatched: 10. The CDR3 runs 15 residues. The germline V gene encodes CDR1 SGHKS and CDR2 YYEKEE (reference sequence). The CDR3 region is CASSGTGTNYYEQYF. The DNA for the CDR3 is TGTGCCAGCAGCGGAACCGGGACTAACTACTACGAGCAGTACTTC.

V usage is TRBV23-1 and J usage is TRBJ2-1, with 7 bases that match TRBD1. TRBV23-1 is an ORF, with its function uncertain. The V segment lost 4 bases and the J segment 3 bases; nucleotides outside the gene matches: 12. The CDR3 consists of 17 residues. CDR3 nucleotide sequence: TGCGCCAGCAGTCCATTACCGGACAGGAGCCACTACAATGAGCAGTTCTTC. It yields the protein CASSPLPDRSHYNEQFF.

The chain combines TRBV5-4 with TRBJ2-3; TRBD2 matches 8 bases. The CDR3 extends over 16 amino acids. V trimming: 0 bases; J trimming: 4 bases; junction bases outside the gene matches: 7. Germline-derived CDR1 and CDR2 are SGHNT and YYREEE (reference sequence). This chain's CDR3 is CASSLGVGGAADTQYF. The CDR3 DNA is TGTGCCAGCAGCTTGGGGGTCGGGGGGGCCGCAGATACGCAGTATTTT. Filled out from reference TRBV5-4 and TRBJ2-3, the complete variable domain reads ETGVTQSPTHLIKTRGQQVTLRCSSQSGHNTVSWYQQALGQGPQFIFQYYREEENGRGNFPPRFSGLQFPNYSSELNVNALELDDSALYLCASSLGVGGAADTQYFGPGTRLTVL.

The chain is built from TRBV24-1 and TRBJ2-3; 7 positions match TRBD1. From germline, CDR1 is KGHDR and CDR2 SFDVKD. After removal of 11 bases from V and 7 bases from J, the junction contained 8 bases not matched to a gene. CDR3 length equals 12 residues. In DNA, the CDR3 is TGTGCCATCGGTCGACAGGGCCATACGCAGTATTTT. Translation gives CAIGRQGHTQYF.

With regard to this clone: The same CDR3 also results from other DNA sequences found in this sample. The gene calls are TRBV4-1 and TRBJ2-7; D not certain. Trimming left V 4 bases short and J 5 bases short, with 12 bases between. The CDR3 is 13 residues long. Germline values: CDR1 MGHRA, CDR2 YSYEKL. CDR3 region: CASSPRISDEQYF. The CDR3 nucleotides are TGCGCCAGCAGCCCGAGGATCTCGGACGAGCAGTACTTC.

This chain connects TRBV30 to TRBJ2-7, with TRBD1 matching 8 bases. Unmatched junction bases numbered 12, after V lost 1 base and J lost 4 bases. Germline V gives CDR1 GTSNPN, CDR2 SVGIG (reference sequence). This CDR3 comprises 16 residues. The CDR3 loop reads CAWSGGARQGIYEQYF. The CDR3, as DNA: TGTGCCTGGAGTGGTGGTGCGAGACAGGGGATTTACGAGCAGTACTTC.

This chain links TRBV4-2 with TRBJ2-3, with 8 bases identical to TRBD2. Germline-derived CDR1 and CDR2 are LGHNA and YNFKEQ. This CDR3 comprises 18 residues. J lost 2 bases, V lost 1 base, and 11 bases had no gene match. The CDR3 DNA reads TGTGCCAGCAGCCAAGGGGGTGGATTAGCGGGGTTCACAGATACGCAGTATTTT. It translates to CASSQGGGLAGFTDTQYF.

This chain connects TRBV11-2 to TRBJ1-4, with D perhaps matching TRBD1 (5 bases). Trimming removed 5 bases at V and 8 bases at J, with 18 bases between. This CDR3 has 15 residues. Per germline, CDR1 SGHAT and CDR2 FQNNGV. The CDR3 spells CASSKDSHGGEKLFF. In DNA, the CDR3 is TGTGCCAGCAGCAAAGACAGTCATGGTGGCGAAAAACTGTTTTTT.

The V and J genes are TRBV20-1 and TRBJ2-5; D uncertain. Germline CDR1 is DFQATT and CDR2 is SNEGSKA (reference sequence). This CDR3 is built from 10 residues. Between the trimmed V and J ends, which lost 6 bases and 5 bases, there was a span of 7 bases. As DNA, the CDR3 is TGCAGTGCCGTGTCGGAGACCCAGTACTTC. Translating it yields CSAVSETQYF.

The V gene is TRBV11-1, the J gene TRBJ1-2; D remains unclear. The germline CDR1 and CDR2 sequences are SGHAT and FQDESV (reference sequence). Deletions cut 2 bases from V and 4 bases from J, with 8 bases between. The CDR3 consists of 13 residues. CDR3 protein: CASSLRGGYGYTF. DNA of the CDR3: TGTGCCAGCAGCTTACGAGGAGGCTATGGCTACACCTTC.

V gene TRBV24-1 combines with J gene TRBJ1-2; 7 bases agree with TRBD1. With V trimmed by 4 bases and J by 4 bases, 8 bases remained unmatched. Germline V gene data show CDR1 as KGHDR and CDR2 as SFDVKD. CDR3 length equals 15 residues. For the CDR3, the DNA is TGTGCCACCAGTGAAAACACCGGGACAGTCTATGGCTACACCTTC. This gives the protein CATSENTGTVYGYTF.

The genes are TRBV7-8 and TRBJ2-7, with unresolved D. The germline V gene encodes CDR1 SGHVS and CDR2 FQNEAQ. Trimming removed 3 bases at V and 6 bases at J, with 6 bases between. The CDR3 is 11 residues long. DNA of the CDR3: TGTGCCAGCAGCTTGGGCCTCGAGCAGTACGTC. The encoded protein is CASSLGLEQYV.

The chain links TRBV6-1 to TRBJ2-7; the D gene is possibly TRBD1 (5 bases). CDR1 is MNHNS and CDR2 is SASEGT in the germline V gene. Trimming took 3 bases from V and 3 from J, leaving 6 bases between them. This CDR3 has 12 amino acids. The CDR3 loop reads CASSEQGYEQYF. The CDR3 DNA is TGTGCCAGCAGTGAGCAGGGCTACGAGCAGTACTTC.

Only a few counts were recorded for this clone. The rearrangement uses TRBV19 and TRBJ2-7; D call uncertain. Germline CDR1 LNHDA, CDR2 SQIVND (reference sequence). The V end lost 10 bases, the J end lost 1 base, and 11 bases lay between the germline ends. The CDR3 totals 12 residues. The CDR3 spells CATASVSYEQYF. The CDR3 bases are TGTGCCACCGCATCGGTATCCTACGAGCAGTACTTC. The full variable domain, in which reference TRBV19 and TRBJ2-7 provide the parts outside the CDR3, is DGGITQSPKYLFRKEGQNVTLSCEQNLNHDAMYWYRQDPGQGLRLIYYSQIVNDFQKGDIAEGYSVSREKKESFPLTVTSAQKNPTAFYLCATASVSYEQYFGPGTRLTVT.

J is TRBJ2-2 and V is TRBV27; 9 bases are a match to TRBD1. The CDR3 contains 14 residues. CDR1 MNHEY and CDR2 SMNVEV come from the germline V gene (reference sequence). The J segment lost 7 bases and the V segment lost 6 bases, leaving 6 bases of the junction unmatched. The CDR3 here is CASSPGQGFGELFF. The CDR3 region has the DNA TGTGCCAGCAGCCCCGGACAGGGGTTCGGGGAGCTGTTTTTT.

The rearrangement uses TRBV5-3 and TRBJ2-2; D remains unclear. TRBV5-3 is noted as an ORF with a role that remains uncertain. This CDR3 has 15 residues. V was clipped by 0 bases and J by 2 bases, with 8 bases between them. CDR3 sequence: CARSLGPENTGELFF. The CDR3 nucleotides are TGTGCCAGAAGCTTGGGGCCAGAAAACACCGGGGAGCTGTTTTTT.

The V and J genes are TRBV30 and TRBJ1-4, with 7 bases aligning to TRBD1. The germline V gene has CDR1 GTSNPN and CDR2 SVGIG (reference sequence). Trimming at V came to 5 bases and at J to 1 base, leaving 4 bases not matched to a gene. CDR3 size: 14 residues. CDR3: CAWGQGGTNEKLFF. The DNA of the CDR3 is TGTGCCTGGGGCCAGGGGGGAACTAATGAAAAACTGTTTTTT.

This clone appeared a few times. This sequence joins TRBV30 and TRBJ2-1, with 9 bases that match TRBD2. Germline CDR1 and CDR2: GTSNPN and SVGIG (reference sequence). There are 15 residues in the CDR3. Losses at the gene ends were 1 base for V and 3 bases for J; bases not matched to a gene: 4. The CDR3 nucleotides read TGTGCCTGGAGTGGTATAGCGGGGGACTACAATGAGCAGTTCTTC. It specifies CAWSGIAGDYNEQFF.